The clone carrying this TCR beta chain was counted a few times. Its target is unknown. The germline V gene has CDR1 LNHNV and CDR2 YYDKDF (reference sequence). V was shortened by 4 bases and J by 5 bases, with 23 bases between the two germline ends. The CDR3 consists of 17 residues. The data derive from a study of post-analysis software for immune sequencing data. Study background: Several disease courses (relapsing-remitting, secondary progressive and progressive-relapsing) of multiple sclerosis were included. General study points: Relative to controls, patients had a few TRBV segments at higher frequency, with TRBV5-6, TRBV5-1 and TRBV20-1 among these.

Researchers reported that TCR beta cDNA libraries carried unique molecular identifiers. From the PCR reads, TCRdb called clonotypes with MiXCR, one entry per CDR3 protein. The sample comprises 450,000 or so distinct CDR3 sequences, approximately 45% of which are singletons, and 12% rests with the top ten. The sequence derives from a girl aged 5 to 17 with multiple sclerosis. What was sequenced was blood. J is TRBJ1-2 and V is TRBV15; no definite D call. The CDR3 nucleotides are TGTGCCACCAGCACACTGCGGGGTGAGAGAACGTGGTATGGCTACACCTTC. Protein: CATSTLRGERTWYGYTF.